This section outlines one T cell receptor beta chain sequence together with its context. This sample stems from a study of blood T cell repertoires in COVID-19. Study-wide context: Sites in the United States, Italy and Spain provided acute and convalescent COVID-19 samples. The analysed material was cDNA or gDNA that came from T cells, B-cell-depleted T cells, or PBMCs.

The germline gives CDR1 SNHLY, CDR2 FYNNEI. V dropped 6 bases and J dropped 5; count of bases not matched to a gene: 2. This CDR3 region has 13 residues. In the original workflow: Reference gene primer amplification gave estimated nucleated cell counts. Libraries were prepared by immunoSEQ multiplex PCR; TCRdb keeps only in-frame clonotypes and omits some of them. V and J calls and clone size are copied from that table; D and trimming were computed from the DNA. The sample records over 200,000 clones, about 88% being singletons. The chain uses TRBV2 and TRBJ2-7; TRBD2 aligns across 12 bases. Source material: peripheral blood. This clonotype was obtained from a woman in her sixties or seventies with acute or convalescent COVID-19. The CDR3 sequence: CASRTSGSNEQYF. In nucleotides, the CDR3 is TGTGCCAGCAGGACTAGCGGGAGCAACGAGCAGTACTTC.